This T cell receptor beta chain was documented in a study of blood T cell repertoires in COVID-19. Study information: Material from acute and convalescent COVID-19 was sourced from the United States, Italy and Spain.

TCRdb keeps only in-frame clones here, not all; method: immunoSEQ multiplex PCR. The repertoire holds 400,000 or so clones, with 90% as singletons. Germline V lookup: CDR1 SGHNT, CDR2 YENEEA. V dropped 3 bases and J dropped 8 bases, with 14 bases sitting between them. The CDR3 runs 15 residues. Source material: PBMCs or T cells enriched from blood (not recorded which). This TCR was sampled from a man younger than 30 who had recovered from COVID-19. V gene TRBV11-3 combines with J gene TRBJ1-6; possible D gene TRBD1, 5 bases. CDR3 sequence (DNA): TGTGCCAGCAGCTTGTCACGCGACAGCTATTCACCCCTCCACTTT. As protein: CASSLSRDSYSPLHF.